Listed below are T cell receptor beta chains from one sample, sequenced in a study of shared clonotypes between healthy human individuals. Generated by immunoSEQ multiplex PCR, the TCRdb table keeps only in-frame clones and is missing some. The top ten clones hold over 50% of a sample with roughly 76,000 clones, 60% to 80% of them seen once. Sequencing was carried out using memory CD8+ T cells sorted from blood. The receptors were gathered from a young man in good health. Each CDR3 is given with its conserved first and last residue. The D gene is left open where the match is weak. For some rows the clone size is stated as once, few or many, or as a class when expanded; others skip it.

j_call	v_call	d_call	clone_size	cdr3_aa	cdr3_nt
TRBJ1-2	TRBV6-1	.	.	CASSDGKDYGYTF	TGTGCCAGCAGTGACGGAAAGGACTATGGCTACACCTTC
TRBJ1-1	TRBV7-2	TRBD1	.	CASSLALTGDEAFF	TGTGCCAGCAGCTTAGCCTTGACAGGGGACGAAGCTTTCTTT
TRBJ2-7	TRBV7-8	.	few	CASSQTLLATNAYEQYF	TGTGCCAGCAGTCAAACCCTCCTAGCGACTAATGCCTACGAGCAGTACTTC
TRBJ1-2	TRBV4-1	TRBD1	.	CASSRLTHRGGNYGYTF	TGCGCCAGCAGCCGCTTAACCCACAGGGGGGGTAACTATGGCTACACCTTC
TRBJ2-1	TRBV5-6	.	.	CASSPGDEQFF	TGTGCCAGCTCCCCGGGAGATGAGCAGTTCTTC
TRBJ2-3	TRBV6-6	TRBD1	.	CASSYSRDRGTDTQYF	TGTGCCAGCAGTTACTCGAGGGACAGGGGCACAGATACGCAGTATTTT
TRBJ1-5	TRBV27	TRBD1	.	CASSLTGSDQPQHF	TGTGCCAGCAGTTTGACAGGGTCAGATCAGCCCCAGCATTTT
TRBJ2-3	TRBV6-1	TRBD1	.	CASSEISGQGPTDTQYF	TGTGCCAGCAGTGAAATTTCAGGACAGGGCCCCACAGATACGCAGTATTTT
TRBJ2-7	TRBV10-2	.	.	CASSEGHSYEQYF	TGCGCCAGCAGTGAGGGCCACTCCTACGAGCAGTACTTC
TRBJ2-5	TRBV5-4	TRBD2	.	CASSFYTSGGSQETQYF	TGTGCCAGCAGCTTTTATACTAGCGGGGGAAGCCAAGAGACCCAGTACTTC
TRBJ2-1	TRBV7-2	.	.	CASSLSRVANGQFF	TGTGCCAGCAGCTTATCCAGGGTCGCTAACGGGCAGTTCTTC
TRBJ2-7	TRBV7-3	TRBD1	few	CASSSGQGHEQYF	TGTGCCAGCAGCTCGGGACAGGGCCACGAGCAGTACTTC
TRBJ2-2	TRBV7-9	.	few	CASFGEMNTGELFF	TGTGCCAGCTTCGGAGAAATGAACACCGGGGAGCTGTTTTTT
TRBJ1-1	TRBV7-9	.	.	CASSLARGNTEAFF	TGTGCCAGCAGCTTAGCCCGTGGGAACACTGAAGCTTTCTTT
TRBJ2-7	TRBV28	.	few	CASTDISYEQYF	TGTGCCAGTACGGACATCTCCTACGAGCAGTACTTC
TRBJ2-6	TRBV6-4	.	many	CASSDSSSGANVLTF	TGTGCCAGCAGTGACTCGAGCTCTGGGGCCAACGTCCTGACTTTC
TRBJ2-3	TRBV28	.	.	CASSLSLGLGGLYTDTQYF	TGTGCCAGCAGTTTAAGCCTCGGTCTAGGAGGTTTGTACACAGATACGCAGTATTTT
TRBJ2-1	TRBV27	.	once	CASSPGGLGGHEQFF	TGTGCCAGCAGCCCGGGAGGACTAGGGGGACATGAGCAGTTCTTC
TRBJ2-7	TRBV27	.	.	CASSYGWEYEQYF	TGTGCCAGCTCTTACGGGTGGGAATACGAGCAGTACTTC
TRBJ2-5	TRBV29-1	.	.	CSVEFANQETQYF	TGCAGCGTTGAGTTTGCGAACCAAGAGACCCAGTACTTC
TRBJ2-7	TRBV21-1	.	.	CASSARARTEAYEQYF	TGTGCCAGCAGCGCGCGGGCCCGGACGGAAGCCTACGAGCAGTACTTC
TRBJ2-6	TRBV10-3	.	few	CAISDLLGTERSSGANVLTF	TGTGCCATCAGTGACCTCTTAGGCACAGAGAGAAGCTCTGGGGCCAACGTCCTGACTTTC
TRBJ1-5	TRBV4-3	TRBD1	.	CASSQGTGSFDSNQPQHF	TGCGCCAGCAGCCAAGGGACAGGGAGTTTCGATAGCAATCAGCCCCAGCATTTT
TRBJ2-7	TRBV27	.	many	CASSLTRRAYEQYF	TGTGCCAGCAGTTTAACCAGGCGGGCCTACGAGCAGTACTTC
TRBJ2-1	TRBV7-2	.	.	CASSLRTGYEQFF	TGTGCCAGCAGCCTTAGAACAGGGTATGAGCAGTTCTTC
TRBJ2-5	TRBV7-6	.	few	CASSGTQWRAQETQYF	TGTGCCAGCAGCGGAACCCAGTGGAGGGCCCAAGAGACCCAGTACTTC
TRBJ2-7	TRBV6-1	TRBD2	.	CASSEAAGGPYEQYF	TGTGCCAGCAGTGAAGCGGCGGGAGGGCCCTACGAGCAGTACTTC
TRBJ2-2	TRBV7-8	TRBD2	.	CASSQMILAGAGELFF	TGTGCCAGCAGCCAAATGATCCTAGCGGGAGCCGGGGAGCTGTTTTTT
TRBJ2-1	TRBV28	TRBD2	few	CASSLELAGDQPSPYNEQFF	TGTGCCAGCAGTTTAGAGCTAGCGGGAGATCAGCCCTCACCGTACAATGAGCAGTTCTTC
TRBJ2-1	TRBV9	TRBD2	.	CASSVEKLAGAGEQFF	TGTGCCAGCAGCGTAGAAAAACTAGCGGGCGCCGGTGAGCAGTTCTTC
TRBJ2-3	TRBV11-2	TRBD1	.	CASSPSTGPYVTDTQYF	TGTGCCAGCAGCCCATCGACAGGGCCGTACGTCACAGATACGCAGTATTTT
TRBJ2-7	TRBV5-1	.	once	CASSSWDPREQYF	TGCGCCAGCAGCTCCTGGGACCCTCGGGAGCAGTACTTC
TRBJ2-1	TRBV27	.	once	CASSIGVSGAYNEQFF	TGTGCCAGCAGTATAGGGGTTTCAGGGGCCTACAATGAGCAGTTCTTC
TRBJ2-3	TRBV4-3	TRBD1	.	CASSQEAPGTGHTDTQYF	TGCGCCAGCAGCCAAGAGGCACCCGGGACAGGTCACACAGATACGCAGTATTTT
TRBJ2-5	TRBV29-1	.	.	CSVDIGRRETQYF	TGCAGCGTTGATATAGGGAGGAGAGAGACCCAGTACTTC
TRBJ1-2	TRBV6-5	TRBD1	.	CAIKQGTYYGYTF	TGTGCCATCAAACAGGGGACGTACTATGGCTACACCTTC
TRBJ2-1	TRBV7-6	TRBD2	few	CASSKLAGGVNEQFF	TGTGCCAGCAGCAAACTAGCGGGAGGGGTAAATGAGCAGTTCTTC
TRBJ2-1	TRBV7-2	.	.	CASSLNRHGGEQFF	TGTGCCAGCAGCTTAAATAGGCATGGAGGTGAGCAGTTCTTC
TRBJ2-3	TRBV5-1	TRBD2	.	CASRPGLAGGNHHQYTDTQYF	TGCGCCAGCAGACCGGGACTAGCGGGAGGCAACCACCACCAATACACAGATACGCAGTATTTT
TRBJ2-5	TRBV15	TRBD2	.	CATSSVAGGQETQYF	TGTGCCACCAGCAGCGTAGCGGGAGGCCAAGAGACCCAGTACTTC
TRBJ2-7	TRBV28	TRBD2	.	CASSFRGSGKKEQYF	TGTGCCAGCAGTTTTCGAGGTAGCGGGAAGAAAGAGCAGTACTTC
TRBJ2-7	TRBV7-9	TRBD2	.	CASSQDTSGYEQYF	TGTGCCAGCAGCCAAGATACTAGCGGCTACGAGCAGTACTTC
TRBJ2-1	TRBV7-8	TRBD2	.	CASREWNISGRLLGSNEQFF	TGTGCCAGCAGAGAATGGAATATTAGCGGGAGATTACTTGGGTCGAATGAGCAGTTCTTC
TRBJ2-7	TRBV19	.	once	CASSAGAGFEQYF	TGTGCCAGTAGTGCTGGCGCGGGGTTCGAGCAGTACTTC
TRBJ1-5	TRBV28	.	.	CASSPRGVRNQPQHF	TGTGCCAGCAGTCCTCGGGGCGTTCGCAATCAGCCCCAGCATTTT
TRBJ2-1	TRBV4-1	.	.	CASSQVGGLLREQFF	TGCGCCAGCAGCCAAGTAGGTGGGTTGCTTCGTGAGCAGTTCTTC
TRBJ2-1	TRBV6-4	TRBD2	many	CASSDSSGSYNEQFF	TGTGCCAGCAGTGACTCTAGCGGGAGCTACAATGAGCAGTTCTTC
TRBJ2-1	TRBV6-4	.	.	CASSPSSAGEQFF	TGTGCCAGCAGCCCCTCTAGCGCTGGTGAGCAGTTCTTC
TRBJ2-1	TRBV6-1	TRBD1	few	CASSEEGTGVIEQFF	TGTGCCAGCAGTGAAGAGGGGACAGGGGTAATTGAGCAGTTCTTC
TRBJ1-2	TRBV19	.	.	CASSPLPSYGYTF	TGTGCCAGTAGTCCCCTACCAAGCTATGGCTACACCTTC
TRBJ1-4	TRBV30	.	.	CAWSRQSNEKLFF	TGTGCCTGGAGCCGGCAGTCTAATGAAAAACTGTTTTTT
TRBJ2-1	TRBV5-1	TRBD2	.	CASSLGLAGDKGEQFF	TGCGCCAGCAGCTTGGGACTAGCGGGGGACAAAGGTGAGCAGTTCTTC
TRBJ2-7	TRBV5-1	TRBD2	.	CASSLDTSDYEQYF	TGCGCCAGCAGCTTAGATACTAGCGACTACGAGCAGTACTTC
TRBJ2-1	TRBV6-4	TRBD2	many	CASSPAEREAVNEQFF	TGTGCCAGCAGCCCAGCGGAGCGGGAGGCTGTGAATGAGCAGTTCTTC